This record looks at one TCR beta chain sequence and its context. The target antigen is unknown. A junction end diverges from the germline sequence, so it may reflect a read error. Libraries were prepared by immunoSEQ multiplex PCR; TCRdb keeps only in-frame clonotypes and omits some of them. This sample yields approximately 140,000 clones, of which about 87% are seen a single time; approximately 15% belongs to the top ten. CDR3 size: 15 residues. Germline V lookup: CDR1 SGHNT, CDR2 YENEEA. This specimen belongs to a study of T cell responses to AZD1222 COVID-19 vaccine. Study results and limitations: It should be noted that donors were predominantly white British and more often female, and clonal diversity was possibly underestimated. It was only a handful of AZD1222 recipients who were seropositive at baseline. With two AZD1222 doses given, Spike-specific TCR breadth and depth both rose. After the peak T cell response, and only then, were repertoires sampled.

The TCR comes from an adult in good health. V gene TRBV11-3 combines with J gene TRBJ1-1; 8 nucleotides align to TRBD1. The sequences come from peripheral blood, collected on day 0 of AZD1222 vaccination. The CDR3 loop is CASSLDGTGGTEAFF. The CDR3 nucleotides read TGTGCCAGCAGCCTAGATGGGACAGGAGGGACTGAAGCTTTCTTT.